This T cell receptor (beta chain) was identified in a study of Graves' ophthalmopathy and Graves' hyperthyroidism. The hyperthyroidism patients had a new diagnosis of under 2 months' duration and were aged 18 to 65. Certain patients, namely those with other autoimmune diseases, uncontrolled infections, pregnancy or lactation, were excluded. Clinical symptoms, serum thyroxine, TRAb, thyroid ultrasound and orbital computed tomography determined diagnosis. Trimming took 4 bases from V and 1 from J; bases not matched to a gene: 5. The CDR3 length is 16 residues. Germline loops: CDR1 MGHRA, CDR2 YSYEKL. Amplifying from RNA transcripts, the study obtained TCR beta CDR3 regions. RT-PCR in the first round used HTBI primers; a second-round multiplex PCR followed. Each CDR3 protein gets one entry after TCRdb re-called the multiplex PCR reads with MiXCR. The sample carries about 400,000 distinct CDR3 sequences, roughly 20% recorded once.

This clonotype has at least ten counts. Input material: peripheral blood. The source is a woman under 30 with stable Graves' hyperthyroidism. The genes are TRBV4-1 and TRBJ2-4, with TRBD2 identical over 9 bases. The CDR3 DNA reads as TGCGCCAGCAGCCCGGGACTAGCTCGGGCCAAAAACATTCAGTACTTC. Its translation: CASSPGLARAKNIQYF.